This record concerns one T cell receptor (beta chain) sequence. Its antigen has not been determined. Base qualities are not provided; no much larger clone lies one nucleotide away. Deletion took 4 bases off V and 7 bases off J, with a span of 17 bases between the germline ends. The CDR3 starts with the cysteine, ends with the phenylalanine, and has 16 residues. CDR3 DNA is the only sequence kept; it has 48 bases, read in frame from the first base. From the germline V gene, CDR1 is SNHLY and CDR2 is FYNNEI. The data derive from a study of shared clonotypes between healthy human individuals (dated by TCRdb to 2020 to 2022). In the study overall: Three men and a couple of women, aged 18 to 49 years, made up the cohort. For each donor, three plates each were used for CD4 naive and CD4 memory, two plates were used for CD8 naive, and one plate was used for CD8 memory. To increase sequencing depth and limit assay-specific biases, different laboratories used diverse techniques to prepare libraries and sequence TCR repertoires. The study deeply sequenced blood TCR repertoires of five healthy adults to estimate repertoire size and the extent of clonotype sharing between individuals. Per donor, leukapheresis produced somewhere between about 0.9 and 9 billion PBMCs.

The donors were healthy, HIV-negative adults with no recently reported acute infections or vaccinations. Only Caucasian adults living in Nashville, Tennessee, USA were represented among the donors. CD4+ T cells were enriched by magnetic negative selection, after which naive cells were positively selected on CD45RA and the negative fraction was taken as the memory subset. After blood collection by leukapheresis, PBMCs were isolated using Ficoll-Histopaque density gradient centrifugation and then cryopreserved in the vapor phase of liquid nitrogen. Analytical flow cytometry was used to check the purity and quantity of every magnetically sorted T cell population. Genomic DNA was isolated from every sorted fraction and measured by UV absorbance on a Nanodrop 2000c. TCR CDR3 regions were amplified from genomic DNA by multiplex PCR using the deep immunoSEQ assay. Genomic DNA extracted from each cell subset was distributed evenly over all wells of several immunoSEQ 96-well plates, and each plate served as one replicate. For sorted subsets, each replicate PCR was loaded with about 200 ng genomic DNA, equivalent to 25,000 to 30,000 T cell genomes. Purified libraries were quantified with a Qubit 3.0 fluorometer, sized on a Bioanalyzer 2100, and re-quantified with the KAPA Library Quantification kit. Each immunoSEQ 96-well plate was sequenced on its own single-read 150-cycle Illumina NextSeq 550 flow cell. In the source study's methods: Because the immunoSEQ output held only junctional sequences and lacked quality scores, the filtering could not match the filtering applied to full-length reads. To assign V/J genes and CDR3, sequences were annotated against IMGT germline references using PyIR, a Python wrapper for IgBLAST v1.9. Reads were filtered out if the reads had weak V/J assignments (E-value above 1e-6), no CDR3, stop codons, out-of-frame junctions, or ambiguous translated residues. V3J clonotypes were defined by identical inferred V gene, J gene, and CDR3 amino acid sequence. The percentage overlap between two repertoires was calculated by dividing the number of shared unique clonotypes by the size of the smaller repertoire. Three approaches were used to assess repertoire richness: RTK rarefaction, the Chao1 estimator, and Recon v2.1 estimates of unobserved clonotypes. Generation probabilities were computed with OLGA for all TCRbeta clonotypes obtained by the gDNA method from a few donors. Drawn from immuneACCESS, this table holds only the in-frame rearrangements with V and J called that TCRdb kept. Clones are partly lost; checked studies trace under half to an unresolved V gene and leave the rest unexplained. V, J and clone size were drawn from that table, and D and trimming were deduced from the DNA. The sample table contains 2 million to 2.5 million clones; only one count was recorded for approximately 95% of them. The ten largest clones take up roughly 0.13% of the sample.

The paper's findings and limits, for the study overall: When several donors were compared, the shared fraction of clonotypes was about 5% for naive CD4, about 4% for naive CD8, 2% to 2.5% for memory CD4, and 0.35% to 0.5% for memory CD8. Sampling was restricted to blood, and TCR repertoires in tissue are likely to differ from TCR repertoires in blood. Because the study included a small number of donors, the genetic and exposure-history diversity represented was limited. Naive subsets generally had larger estimated clonotype richness than memory subsets. Compared with non-shared clonotypes, the clonotypes found in all four sorted-subset donors had higher generation probabilities. Incomplete sequencing was indicated by rarefaction of sorted-subset datasets, despite the large sequencing depth. Pairwise subsampling indicated that sequencing depth was expected to affect the degree of clonotype sharing among donors.

The TCR originated in a man younger than 30 in good health. What was sequenced was naive CD4+ T cells sorted from blood. Read against the paper, the sample's cell subset or site label means: CD45RA+ positively selected. Recombination linked TRBV2 to TRBJ1-6, and perhaps TRBD1 as D gene, on 5 matching bases. For the CDR3, the sequence is CASSVASRAGNSPLHF. The nucleotide sequence reads TGTGCCAGCAGTGTCGCCTCCAGGGCTGGGAATTCACCCCTCCACTTT.